The rows below give T cell receptor beta chains drawn from one sample of a study of CD8 T cells in ankylosing spondylitis. TCRdb re-derived calls from the 5' RACE reads in MiXCR, one entry per CDR3 protein. The table lists under 950,000 distinct CDR3 sequences, 15% to 20% of them singletons. Sample: blood, either unsorted or a sorted T cell fraction (not recorded which). All receptors derive from a male donor with ankylosing spondylitis. Each CDR3 is given with its conserved first and last residue. The D gene is left open where the match is weak. Clone sizes are given selectively: once, few, many, or a class where the clone is expanded.

v_gene: TRBV11-2; j_gene: TRBJ1-1; d_gene: NA; abundance: few; CDR3nt: TGTGCCAGCACCCGACAAAGGGCAACTGAAGCTTTCTTT; CDR3aa: CASTRQRATEAFF
v_gene: TRBV20-1; j_gene: TRBJ1-2; d_gene: NA; abundance: NA; CDR3nt: TGCAGGCCCAGGGGTTTTTCTGGCTACACCTTC; CDR3aa: CRPRGFSGYTF
v_gene: TRBV4-1; j_gene: TRBJ2-7; d_gene: TRBD2; abundance: NA; CDR3nt: TGCGCCAGCAGCCGCGCGACTAGCGGGAGCTACGAGCAGTACTTC; CDR3aa: CASSRATSGSYEQYF
v_gene: TRBV19; j_gene: TRBJ1-2; d_gene: NA; abundance: few; CDR3nt: TGTGCCAGTAAATCATGGGGGGCGCATGGCTACACCTTC; CDR3aa: CASKSWGAHGYTF
v_gene: TRBV4-3; j_gene: TRBJ2-2; d_gene: NA; abundance: NA; CDR3nt: TGCGCCAGCAGCCAAGATCGTCCCCAGAACACCGGGGAGCTGTTTTTT; CDR3aa: CASSQDRPQNTGELFF
v_gene: TRBV4-2; j_gene: TRBJ2-7; d_gene: TRBD2; abundance: NA; CDR3nt: TGTGCCAGCAGCCAATCTGTCGCGGGGGAGGGCTACGAGCAGTACTTC; CDR3aa: CASSQSVAGEGYEQYF
v_gene: TRBV6-2/TRBV6-3; j_gene: TRBJ2-3; d_gene: NA; abundance: NA; CDR3nt: TGTGCCAGCAGTTACTGGGGCGGCACCGTATTGGATACGCAGTATTTT; CDR3aa: CASSYWGGTVLDTQYF
v_gene: TRBV12-3/TRBV12-4; j_gene: TRBJ2-2; d_gene: TRBD2; abundance: NA; CDR3nt: TGTGCCAGCAGAGGCGGGACTAAAAACACCGGGGAGCTGTTTTTT; CDR3aa: CASRGGTKNTGELFF
v_gene: TRBV11-3; j_gene: TRBJ2-1; d_gene: TRBD1; abundance: NA; CDR3nt: TGTGCCAGCAGCTTAGATCCGACAGGGGCCTACAATGAGCAGTTCTTC; CDR3aa: CASSLDPTGAYNEQFF
v_gene: TRBV15; j_gene: TRBJ2-5; d_gene: TRBD1; abundance: few; CDR3nt: TGTGCCACCAGCAGAGATAAGGGACAGACGCCCCAGTACTTC; CDR3aa: CATSRDKGQTPQYF
v_gene: TRBV5-1; j_gene: TRBJ2-2; d_gene: TRBD2; abundance: many; CDR3nt: TGCGCCAGCAGCTTGGTAGGCCTAGCGGGAGAGGAGCTGTTTTTT; CDR3aa: CASSLVGLAGEELFF
v_gene: TRBV7-2; j_gene: TRBJ2-3; d_gene: TRBD2; abundance: few; CDR3nt: TGTGCCAGCAGCTCCGGGGGGGTGGATACGCAGTATTTT; CDR3aa: CASSSGGVDTQYF
v_gene: TRBV6-1; j_gene: TRBJ2-3; d_gene: TRBD2; abundance: few; CDR3nt: TGTGCCAGCAGCCATCGAAGCGGGGGACCTGTAGATACGCAGTATTTT; CDR3aa: CASSHRSGGPVDTQYF
v_gene: TRBV20-1; j_gene: TRBJ1-1; d_gene: NA; abundance: NA; CDR3nt: TGCAGTGCTAGAGTTCGGGGGGTGAACACTGAAGCTTTCTTT; CDR3aa: CSARVRGVNTEAFF
v_gene: TRBV30; j_gene: TRBJ2-1; d_gene: NA; abundance: once; CDR3nt: TGTGCCTGGAGTCGCGACGACAATGAGCAGTTCTTC; CDR3aa: CAWSRDDNEQFF
v_gene: TRBV6-2/TRBV6-3; j_gene: TRBJ1-4; d_gene: NA; abundance: NA; CDR3nt: TGTGCCACCCTCCCCCCCAAGGACAGCCTGAACAAACCTACAACTAATGAAAAACTGTTTTTT; CDR3aa: CATLPPKDSLNKPTTNEKLFF
v_gene: TRBV4-1; j_gene: TRBJ1-4; d_gene: TRBD1; abundance: NA; CDR3nt: TGCGCCAGCAGCCAAGAAGGGACAGATGAAAAACTGTTTTTT; CDR3aa: CASSQEGTDEKLFF
v_gene: TRBV3-1; j_gene: TRBJ2-7; d_gene: NA; abundance: NA; CDR3nt: TGTGCCAGCAGCCAAACCCACGGGGTCTACGAGCAGTACTTC; CDR3aa: CASSQTHGVYEQYF
v_gene: TRBV12-3/TRBV12-4; j_gene: TRBJ1-4; d_gene: NA; abundance: NA; CDR3nt: TGTGCCAGCAGCCCCACTGAAAAAGGGAGGGAAAAACTGTTTTTT; CDR3aa: CASSPTEKGREKLFF
v_gene: TRBV30; j_gene: TRBJ1-2; d_gene: NA; abundance: few; CDR3nt: TGTGCCTGGAGTGTTAGGGGGTATGGCTACACCTTC; CDR3aa: CAWSVRGYGYTF
v_gene: TRBV6-1; j_gene: TRBJ2-6; d_gene: NA; abundance: many; CDR3nt: TGTGCCAGCAGCCAACTAGGCTCTGGGGCCAACGTCCTGACTTTC; CDR3aa: CASSQLGSGANVLTF
v_gene: TRBV4-1; j_gene: TRBJ1-2; d_gene: NA; abundance: few; CDR3nt: TGCGCCAGCAGCCAAAAGCCGGAGGGAAGGAATGGCTACACCTTC; CDR3aa: CASSQKPEGRNGYTF
v_gene: TRBV5-1; j_gene: TRBJ2-1; d_gene: TRBD2; abundance: NA; CDR3nt: TGCGCCAGCAGCTCTACTAGCGGGACAAACAATGAGCAGTTCTTC; CDR3aa: CASSSTSGTNNEQFF
v_gene: TRBV12-3/TRBV12-4; j_gene: TRBJ1-4; d_gene: TRBD1; abundance: NA; CDR3nt: TGTGCCAGCAGTTTATTACAGGGGGCTAAACATTTT; CDR3aa: CASSLLQGAKHF
v_gene: TRBV3-1; j_gene: TRBJ2-7; d_gene: TRBD2; abundance: NA; CDR3nt: TGTGCCAGCAGCCAGTACGGGCGGGGGGTCCTCTACGAGCAGTACTTC; CDR3aa: CASSQYGRGVLYEQYF
v_gene: TRBV29-1; j_gene: TRBJ1-2; d_gene: NA; abundance: NA; CDR3nt: TGCAGCGTTGCGGAGGGTTTAACCTCCTATGGCTACACCTTC; CDR3aa: CSVAEGLTSYGYTF
v_gene: TRBV7-3; j_gene: TRBJ2-2; d_gene: TRBD1; abundance: NA; CDR3nt: TGTGCCAGCAGCTTGACAGGGTTCAGCACCGGGGAGCTGTTTTTT; CDR3aa: CASSLTGFSTGELFF
v_gene: TRBV7-8; j_gene: TRBJ2-2; d_gene: TRBD1; abundance: NA; CDR3nt: TGTGCCAGCAGCTTACCTACAGGGGGAGCCGGGGAGCTGTTTTTT; CDR3aa: CASSLPTGGAGELFF
v_gene: TRBV4-3; j_gene: TRBJ2-2; d_gene: NA; abundance: many; CDR3nt: TGCGCCAGCAGCCAAGTACTGGGGGACACCGGGGAGCTGTTTTTT; CDR3aa: CASSQVLGDTGELFF